This TCR beta chain was found in a study of graft-versus-host responses after intestinal transplantation. Overall study context: Every recipient had anti-thymocyte globulin induction and approximately three years of tacrolimus plus steroids.

Clones were sequenced by immunoSEQ multiplex PCR, and TCRdb holds only the in-frame ones, with some missing. The sample has 45,000 to 65,000 clones; about 94% are singletons. For this clone: The target antigen is unknown.

Study conclusions and caveats: GvH clones turned up in recipient marrow; some had shown up first in ileum or blood. When patients had graft-donor T cell macrochimerism, their allografts held high graft-versus-host to host-versus-graft clonal ratios.

The CDR3 loop spans 15 amino acids. The material was unstimulated CD4+ T cells sorted from spleen or lymph node cells, obtained before transplant. The clonotype originates from a human donor who was the organ donor for an intestinal transplant. This chain connects TRBV21-1 to TRBJ2-5. TRBV21-1 is a recognized pseudogene. The CDR3 region is CASSKLGTPGETQYF. In DNA, the CDR3 is TGTGCCAGCAGCAAATTAGGGACGCCGGGGGAGACCCAGTACTTC.